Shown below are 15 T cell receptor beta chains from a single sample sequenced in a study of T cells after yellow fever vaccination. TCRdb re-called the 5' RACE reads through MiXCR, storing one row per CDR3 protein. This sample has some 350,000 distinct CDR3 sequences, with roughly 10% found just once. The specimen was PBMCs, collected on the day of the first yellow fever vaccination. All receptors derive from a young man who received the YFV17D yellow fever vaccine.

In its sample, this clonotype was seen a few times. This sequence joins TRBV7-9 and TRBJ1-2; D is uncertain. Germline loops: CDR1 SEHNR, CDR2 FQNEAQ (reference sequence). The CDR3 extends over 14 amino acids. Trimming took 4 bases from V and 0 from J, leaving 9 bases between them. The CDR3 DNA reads TGTGCCAGCAGCTCCTTGGATGCTAACTATGGCTACACCTTC. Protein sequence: CASSSLDANYGYTF.

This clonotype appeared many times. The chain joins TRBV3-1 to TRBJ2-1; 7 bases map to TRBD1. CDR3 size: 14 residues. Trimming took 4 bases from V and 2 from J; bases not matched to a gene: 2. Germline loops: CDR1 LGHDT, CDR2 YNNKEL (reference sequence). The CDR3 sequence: CASSLGTAYNEQFF. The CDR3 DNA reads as TGTGCCAGCAGCCTAGGGACAGCCTACAATGAGCAGTTCTTC.

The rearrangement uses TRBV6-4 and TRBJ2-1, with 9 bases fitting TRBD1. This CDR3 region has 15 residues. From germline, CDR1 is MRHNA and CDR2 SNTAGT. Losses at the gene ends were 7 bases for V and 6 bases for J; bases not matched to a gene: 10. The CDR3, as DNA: TGTGCCAGCACCACCGGGACAGGGCATTCCAATGAGCAGTTCTTC. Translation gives CASTTGTGHSNEQFF.

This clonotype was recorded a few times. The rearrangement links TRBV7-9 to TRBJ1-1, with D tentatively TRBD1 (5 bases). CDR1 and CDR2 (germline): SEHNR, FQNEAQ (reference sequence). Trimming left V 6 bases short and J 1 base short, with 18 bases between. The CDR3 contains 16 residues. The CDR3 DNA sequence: TGTGCCAGCAGGGGGGGAGACAGTTTGCCGAACACTGAAGCTTTCTTT. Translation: CASRGGDSLPNTEAFF.

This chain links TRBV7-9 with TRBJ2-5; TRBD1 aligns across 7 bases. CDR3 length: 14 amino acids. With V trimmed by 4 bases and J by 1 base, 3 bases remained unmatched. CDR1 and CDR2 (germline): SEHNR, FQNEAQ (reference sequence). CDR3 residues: CASSSDRFQETQYF. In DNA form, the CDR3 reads TGTGCCAGCAGCTCGGACAGGTTCCAAGAGACCCAGTACTTC.

The CDR3 protein is CASSFKRGRGEKLFF. DNA of the CDR3: TGTGCCAGCAGTTTTAAGAGGGGGAGAGGTGAAAAACTGTTTTTT. The chain has TRBV27 and TRBJ1-4; tentatively, D is TRBD1 (6 bases). The V end lost 3 bases, the J end lost 7 bases, and 15 bases lay between the germline ends. Germline loops: CDR1 MNHEY, CDR2 SMNVEV (reference sequence). The CDR3 has 15 amino acids.

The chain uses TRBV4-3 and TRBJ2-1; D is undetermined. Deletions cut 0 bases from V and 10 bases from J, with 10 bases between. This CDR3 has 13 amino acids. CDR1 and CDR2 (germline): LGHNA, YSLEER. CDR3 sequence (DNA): TGCGCCAGCAGCCAAGATTTGGCATACGAGCAGTTCTTC. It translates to CASSQDLAYEQFF.

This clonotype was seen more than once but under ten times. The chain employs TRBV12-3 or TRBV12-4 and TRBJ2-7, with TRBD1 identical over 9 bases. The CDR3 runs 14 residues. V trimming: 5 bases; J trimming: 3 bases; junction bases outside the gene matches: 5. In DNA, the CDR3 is TGTGCCAGCAGTGGGACAGGGTTGCTCTACGAGCAGTACTTC. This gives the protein CASSGTGLLYEQYF.

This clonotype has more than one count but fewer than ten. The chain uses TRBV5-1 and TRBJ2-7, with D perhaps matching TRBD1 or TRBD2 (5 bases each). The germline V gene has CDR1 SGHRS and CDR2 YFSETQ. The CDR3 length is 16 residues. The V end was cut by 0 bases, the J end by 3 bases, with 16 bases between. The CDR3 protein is CASSLVGRETDYEQYF. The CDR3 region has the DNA TGCGCCAGCAGCTTGGTGGGACGGGAAACTGACTACGAGCAGTACTTC.

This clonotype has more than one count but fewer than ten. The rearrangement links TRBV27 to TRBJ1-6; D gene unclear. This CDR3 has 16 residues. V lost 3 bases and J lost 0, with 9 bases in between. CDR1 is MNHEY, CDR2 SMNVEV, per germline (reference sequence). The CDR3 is CASSFQFSSYNSPLHF. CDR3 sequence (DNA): TGTGCCAGCAGTTTCCAATTTAGCTCCTATAATTCACCCCTCCACTTT.

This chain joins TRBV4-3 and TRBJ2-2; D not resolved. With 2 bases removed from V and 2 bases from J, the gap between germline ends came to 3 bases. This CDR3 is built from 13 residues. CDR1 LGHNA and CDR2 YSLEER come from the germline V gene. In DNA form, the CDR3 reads TGCGCCAGCAGCCAACCAAACACCGGGGAGCTGTTTTTT. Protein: CASSQPNTGELFF.

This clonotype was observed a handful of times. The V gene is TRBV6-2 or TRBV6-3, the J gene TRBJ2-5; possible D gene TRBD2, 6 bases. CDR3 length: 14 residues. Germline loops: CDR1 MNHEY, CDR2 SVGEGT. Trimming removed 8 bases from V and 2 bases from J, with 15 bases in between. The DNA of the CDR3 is TGTGCCAGCGCACCCGGGGGTCTTCAAGAGACCCAGTACTTC. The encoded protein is CASAPGGLQETQYF.

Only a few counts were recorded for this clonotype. The CDR3 reads CSVEVQGELFF. CDR3 nucleotides: TGCAGCGTTGAAGTGCAGGGGGAACTGTTTTTT. This chain uses TRBV29-1 with TRBJ1-4; TRBD1 matches 7 bases. The CDR3 has 11 amino acids. V gave up 1 base and J gave up 12 bases; unmatched junction bases: 2. Germline CDR1 reads SQVTM; CDR2 reads ANQGSEA. The full variable domain, in which reference TRBV29-1 and TRBJ1-4 provide the parts outside the CDR3, is SAVISQKPSRDICQRGTSLTIQCQVDSQVTMMFWYRQQPGQSLTLIATANQGSEATYESGFVIDKFPISRPNLTFSTLTVSNMSPEDSSIYLCSVEVQGELFFGSGTQLSVL.

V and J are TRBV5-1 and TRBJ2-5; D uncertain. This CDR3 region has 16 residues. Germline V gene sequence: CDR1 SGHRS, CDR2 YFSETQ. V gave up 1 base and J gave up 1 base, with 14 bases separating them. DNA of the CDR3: TGCGCCAGCAGCTTGAGTTCAGGAATAGTCCAAGAGACCCAGTACTTC. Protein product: CASSLSSGIVQETQYF.

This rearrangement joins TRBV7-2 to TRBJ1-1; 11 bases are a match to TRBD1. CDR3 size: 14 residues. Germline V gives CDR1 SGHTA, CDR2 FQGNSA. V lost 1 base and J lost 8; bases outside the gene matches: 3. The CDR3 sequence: CASSLGTGGWEAFF. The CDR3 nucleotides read TGTGCCAGCAGCTTAGGGACAGGGGGCTGGGAAGCTTTCTTT.